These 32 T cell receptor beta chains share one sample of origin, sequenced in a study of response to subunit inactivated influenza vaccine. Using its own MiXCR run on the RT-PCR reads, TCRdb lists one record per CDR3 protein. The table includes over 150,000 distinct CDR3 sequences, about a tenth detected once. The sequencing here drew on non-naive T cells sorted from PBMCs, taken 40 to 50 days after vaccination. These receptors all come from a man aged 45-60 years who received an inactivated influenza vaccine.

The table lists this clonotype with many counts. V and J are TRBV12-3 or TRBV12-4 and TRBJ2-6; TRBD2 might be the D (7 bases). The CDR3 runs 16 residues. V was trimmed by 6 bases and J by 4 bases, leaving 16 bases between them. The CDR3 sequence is CASRLVGGRGANVLTF. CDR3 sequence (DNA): TGTGCCAGCAGGCTAGTGGGGGGGCGAGGGGCCAACGTCCTGACTTTC.

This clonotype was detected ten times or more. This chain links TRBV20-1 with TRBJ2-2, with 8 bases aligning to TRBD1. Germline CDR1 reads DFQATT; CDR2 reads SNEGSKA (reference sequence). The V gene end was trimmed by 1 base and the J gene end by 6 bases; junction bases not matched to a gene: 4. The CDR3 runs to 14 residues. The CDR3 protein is CSARALRGPGELFF. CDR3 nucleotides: TGCAGTGCTAGAGCCCTCAGGGGGCCCGGGGAGCTGTTTTTT.

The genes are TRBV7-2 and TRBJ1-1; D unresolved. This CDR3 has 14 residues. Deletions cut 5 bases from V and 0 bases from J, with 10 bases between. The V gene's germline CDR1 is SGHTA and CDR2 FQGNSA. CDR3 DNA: TGTGCCAGCAGCCTAGGGATCCTGAACACTGAAGCTTTCTTT. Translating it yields CASSLGILNTEAFF.

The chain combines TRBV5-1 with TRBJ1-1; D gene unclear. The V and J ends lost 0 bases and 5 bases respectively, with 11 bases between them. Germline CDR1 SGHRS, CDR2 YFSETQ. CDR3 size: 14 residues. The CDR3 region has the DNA TGCGCCAGCAGCTTGGAGGTGGGGAGAACTGAAGCTTTCTTT. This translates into CASSLEVGRTEAFF.

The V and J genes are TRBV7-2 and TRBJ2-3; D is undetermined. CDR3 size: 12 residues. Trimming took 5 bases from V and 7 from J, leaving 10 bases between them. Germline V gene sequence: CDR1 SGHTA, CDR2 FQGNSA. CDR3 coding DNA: TGTGCCAGCAGCCCTGTAGTGAATACGCAGTATTTT. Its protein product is CASSPVVNTQYF.

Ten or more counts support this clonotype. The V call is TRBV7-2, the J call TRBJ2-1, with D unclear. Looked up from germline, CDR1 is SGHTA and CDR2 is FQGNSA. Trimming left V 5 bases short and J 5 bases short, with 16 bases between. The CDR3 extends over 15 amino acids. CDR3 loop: CASSPFDTTDNEQFF. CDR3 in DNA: TGTGCCAGCAGCCCTTTCGATACTACGGACAATGAGCAGTTCTTC.

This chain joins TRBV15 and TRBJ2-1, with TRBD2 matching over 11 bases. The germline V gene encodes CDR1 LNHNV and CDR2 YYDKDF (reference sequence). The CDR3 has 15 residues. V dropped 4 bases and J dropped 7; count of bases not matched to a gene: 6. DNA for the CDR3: TGTGCCACCAGCATTAGCGGGAGGGCCGATAATGAGCAGTTCTTC. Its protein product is CATSISGRADNEQFF.

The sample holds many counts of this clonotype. This chain's CDR3 is CASSATGYNEKLFF. The CDR3 region has the DNA TGCGCCAGCAGCGCGACAGGCTATAATGAAAAACTGTTTTTT. The J gene is TRBJ1-4, the V gene TRBV5-1; perhaps TRBD1 as D (6 bases). V was pared by 4 bases and J by 4 bases, with 11 bases between. The CDR3 is 14 amino acids. The V gene's germline CDR1 is SGHRS and CDR2 YFSETQ. The variable domain in full, completed from reference TRBV5-1 and TRBJ1-4, reads KAGVTQTPRYLIKTRGQQVTLSCSPISGHRSVSWYQQTPGQGLQFLFEYFSETQRNKGNFPGRFSGRQFSNSRSEMNVSTLELGDSALYLCASSATGYNEKLFFGSGTQLSVL.

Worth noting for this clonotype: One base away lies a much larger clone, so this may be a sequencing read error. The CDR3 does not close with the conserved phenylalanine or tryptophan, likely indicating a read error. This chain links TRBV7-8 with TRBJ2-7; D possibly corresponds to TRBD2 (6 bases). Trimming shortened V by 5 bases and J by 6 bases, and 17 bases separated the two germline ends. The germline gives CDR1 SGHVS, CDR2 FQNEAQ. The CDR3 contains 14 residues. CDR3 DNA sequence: TGTGCCAGCAGCCCATCGCGGAGGGGAGGCGAGCAGTACATC. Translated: CASSPSRRGGEQYI.

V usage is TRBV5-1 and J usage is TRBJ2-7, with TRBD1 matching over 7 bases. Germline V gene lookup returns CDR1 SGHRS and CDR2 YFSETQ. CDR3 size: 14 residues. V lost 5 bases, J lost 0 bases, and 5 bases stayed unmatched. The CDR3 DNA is TGCGCCAGCAGTCCAGGGGACAGCTCCTACGAGCAGTACTTC. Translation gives CASSPGDSSYEQYF.

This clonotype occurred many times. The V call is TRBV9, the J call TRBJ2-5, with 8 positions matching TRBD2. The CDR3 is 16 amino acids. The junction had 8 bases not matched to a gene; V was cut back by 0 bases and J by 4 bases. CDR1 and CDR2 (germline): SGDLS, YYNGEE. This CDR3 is CASSVGPRGGRETQYF. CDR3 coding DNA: TGTGCCAGCAGCGTAGGACCCCGGGGGGGGAGAGAGACCCAGTACTTC.

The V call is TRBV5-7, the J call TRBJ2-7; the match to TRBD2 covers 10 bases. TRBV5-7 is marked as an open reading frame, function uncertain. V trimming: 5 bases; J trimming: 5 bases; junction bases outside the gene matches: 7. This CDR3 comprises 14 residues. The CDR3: CASRVAGGPNEQYF. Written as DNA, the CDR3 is TGTGCCAGCAGAGTAGCGGGAGGCCCGAACGAGCAGTACTTC.

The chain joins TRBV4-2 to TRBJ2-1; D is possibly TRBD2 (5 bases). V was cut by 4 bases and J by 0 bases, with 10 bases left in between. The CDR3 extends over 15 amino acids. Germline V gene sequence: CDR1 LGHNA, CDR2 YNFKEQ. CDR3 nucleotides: TGTGCCAGCAGCCGCGGGCTCCTCTCCTACAATGAGCAGTTCTTC. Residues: CASSRGLLSYNEQFF.

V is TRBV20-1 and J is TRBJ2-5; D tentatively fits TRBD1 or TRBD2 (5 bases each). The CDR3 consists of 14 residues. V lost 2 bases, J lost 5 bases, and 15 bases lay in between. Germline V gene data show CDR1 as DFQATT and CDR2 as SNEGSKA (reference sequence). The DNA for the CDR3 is TGCAGTGCTAGAACGATAGTGTGGGGGGAGACCCAGTACTTC. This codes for CSARTIVWGETQYF.

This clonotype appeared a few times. The CDR3 coding sequence is TGTGCCAGCAGCCAAGGTTCTACTAGCGGGAGGGCCGACAATGAGCAGTTCTTC. Amino acids: CASSQGSTSGRADNEQFF. V is TRBV3-1 and J is TRBJ2-1; 13 bases line up with TRBD2. V shed 1 base, J shed 5 bases, and the junction held 8 bases outside the gene matches. The CDR3 totals 18 residues. Germline-derived CDR1 and CDR2 are LGHDT and YNNKEL (reference sequence).

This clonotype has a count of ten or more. CDR3 sequence (DNA): TGTGCCAGCAGCTTAAATCCAGCGATGGTCTACAATGAGCAGTTCTTC. Amino acids: CASSLNPAMVYNEQFF. J is TRBJ2-1 and V is TRBV7-3; D gene ambiguous. V dropped 1 base and J dropped 3 bases, with 13 bases sitting between them. Germline values: CDR1 SGHTA, CDR2 FQGTGA. The CDR3 covers 16 residues.

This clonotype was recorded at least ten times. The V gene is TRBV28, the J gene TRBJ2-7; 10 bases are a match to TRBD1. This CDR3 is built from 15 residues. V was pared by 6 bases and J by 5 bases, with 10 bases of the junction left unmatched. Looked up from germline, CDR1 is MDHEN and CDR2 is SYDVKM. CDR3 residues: CASSYTGQGNHEQYF. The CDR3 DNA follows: TGTGCCAGCAGCTACACGGGACAGGGGAACCACGAGCAGTACTTC.

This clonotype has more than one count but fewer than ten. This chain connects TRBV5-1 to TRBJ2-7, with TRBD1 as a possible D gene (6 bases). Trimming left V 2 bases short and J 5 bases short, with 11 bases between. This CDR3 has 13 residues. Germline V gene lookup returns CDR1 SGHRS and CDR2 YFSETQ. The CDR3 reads CASSFWGQDEQYF. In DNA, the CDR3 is TGCGCCAGCAGCTTCTGGGGGCAGGACGAGCAGTACTTC.

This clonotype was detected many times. The CDR3 coding sequence is TGTGCCAGCAGTGGGTATGGGACTTCCTACGAGCAGTACTTC. It yields the protein CASSGYGTSYEQYF. This sequence joins TRBV28 and TRBJ2-7; tentative D call: TRBD2 (6 bases). Germline CDR1 MDHEN, CDR2 SYDVKM. The CDR3 contains 14 residues. V lost 5 bases and J lost 1, with 12 bases in between.

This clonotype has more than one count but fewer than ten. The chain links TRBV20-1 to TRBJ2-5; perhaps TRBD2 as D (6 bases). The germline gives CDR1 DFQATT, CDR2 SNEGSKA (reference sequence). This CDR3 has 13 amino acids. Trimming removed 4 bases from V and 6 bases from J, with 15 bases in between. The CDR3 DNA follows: TGCAGTGCTACCGTACTAGCTACAAAGACCCAGTACTTC. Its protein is CSATVLATKTQYF.

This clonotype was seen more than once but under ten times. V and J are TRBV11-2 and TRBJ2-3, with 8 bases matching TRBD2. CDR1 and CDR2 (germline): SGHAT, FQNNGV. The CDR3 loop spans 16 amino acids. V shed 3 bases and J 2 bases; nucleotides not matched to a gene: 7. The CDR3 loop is CASSLSVGRATDTQYF. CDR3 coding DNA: TGTGCCAGCAGCTTGAGCGTCGGGAGGGCCACAGATACGCAGTATTTT.

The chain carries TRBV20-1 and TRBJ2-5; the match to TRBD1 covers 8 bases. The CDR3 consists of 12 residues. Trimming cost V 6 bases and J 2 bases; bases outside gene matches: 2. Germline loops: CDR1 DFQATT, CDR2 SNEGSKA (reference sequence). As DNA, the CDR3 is TGCAGTGCCCGACAGGGGCAAGAGACCCAGTACTTC. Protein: CSARQGQETQYF.

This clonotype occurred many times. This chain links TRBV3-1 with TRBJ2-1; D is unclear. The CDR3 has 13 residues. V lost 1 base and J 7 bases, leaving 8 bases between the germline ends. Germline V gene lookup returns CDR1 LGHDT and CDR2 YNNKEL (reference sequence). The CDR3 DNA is TGTGCCAGCAGCCAAGTGAACAGAAATGAGCAGTTCTTC. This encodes CASSQVNRNEQFF.

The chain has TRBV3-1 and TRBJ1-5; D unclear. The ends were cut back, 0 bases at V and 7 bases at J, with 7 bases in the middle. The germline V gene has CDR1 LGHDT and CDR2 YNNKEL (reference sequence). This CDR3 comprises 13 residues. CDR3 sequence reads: CASSQDLGQPQHF. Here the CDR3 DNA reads TGTGCCAGCAGCCAAGATTTAGGGCAGCCCCAGCATTTT. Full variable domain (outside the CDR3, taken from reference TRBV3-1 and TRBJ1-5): DTAVSQTPKYLVTQMGNDKSIKCEQNLGHDTMYWYKQDSKKFLKIMFSYNNKELIINETVPNRFSPKSPDKAHLNLHINSLELGDSAVYFCASSQDLGQPQHFGDGTRLSIL.

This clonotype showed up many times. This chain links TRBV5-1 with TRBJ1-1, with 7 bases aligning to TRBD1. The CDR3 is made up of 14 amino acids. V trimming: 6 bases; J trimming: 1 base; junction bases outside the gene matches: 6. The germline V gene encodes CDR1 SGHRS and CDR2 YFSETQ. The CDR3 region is CASIRDSKNTEAFF. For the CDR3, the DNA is TGCGCCAGCATCAGGGACAGCAAGAACACTGAAGCTTTCTTT.

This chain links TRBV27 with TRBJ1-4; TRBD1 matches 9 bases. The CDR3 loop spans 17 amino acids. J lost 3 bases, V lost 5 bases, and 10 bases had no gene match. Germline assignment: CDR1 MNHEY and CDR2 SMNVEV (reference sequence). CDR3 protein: CASSRRTGAEANEKLFF. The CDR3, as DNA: TGTGCCAGCAGTCGCCGGACAGGGGCGGAGGCTAATGAAAAACTGTTTTTT.

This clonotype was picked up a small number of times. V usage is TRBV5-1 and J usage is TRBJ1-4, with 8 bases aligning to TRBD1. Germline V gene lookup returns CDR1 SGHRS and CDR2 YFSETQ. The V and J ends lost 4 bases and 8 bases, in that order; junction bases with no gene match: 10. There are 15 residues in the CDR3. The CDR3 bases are TGCGCCAGCAGCGAATGGACAGGGTTCGGGGAAAAACTGTTTTTT. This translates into CASSEWTGFGEKLFF.

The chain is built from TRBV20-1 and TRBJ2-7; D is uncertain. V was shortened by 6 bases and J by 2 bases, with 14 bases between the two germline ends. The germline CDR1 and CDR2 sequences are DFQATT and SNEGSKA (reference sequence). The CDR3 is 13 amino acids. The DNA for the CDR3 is TGCAGTGCCGAATCGTCCGTCACCTACGAGCAGTACTTC. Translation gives CSAESSVTYEQYF.

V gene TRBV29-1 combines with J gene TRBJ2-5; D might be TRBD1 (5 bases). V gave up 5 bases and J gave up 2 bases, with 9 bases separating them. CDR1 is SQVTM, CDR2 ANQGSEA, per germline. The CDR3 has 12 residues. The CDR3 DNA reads TGCAGCGTTCAGAGACAGCAAGAGACCCAGTACTTC. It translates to CSVQRQQETQYF.

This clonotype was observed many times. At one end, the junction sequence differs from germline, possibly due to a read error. The CDR3 region has the DNA TGTGCCAGCAGCGTAGAGACTAGCGGGAGTCCGCCACTCTTC. It codes for CASSVETSGSPPLF. This chain uses TRBV9 with TRBJ2-1; TRBD2 aligns across 12 bases. In germline, CDR1 is SGDLS, CDR2 YYNGEE. There are 14 residues in the CDR3.

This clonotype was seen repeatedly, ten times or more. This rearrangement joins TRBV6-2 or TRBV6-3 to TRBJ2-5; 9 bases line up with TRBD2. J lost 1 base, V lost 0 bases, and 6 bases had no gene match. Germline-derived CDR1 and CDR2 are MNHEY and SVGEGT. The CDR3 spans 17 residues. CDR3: CASSYSLLAGTQETQYF. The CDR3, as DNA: TGTGCCAGCAGTTACTCCCTACTAGCGGGCACCCAAGAGACCCAGTACTTC.

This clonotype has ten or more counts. CDR3 coding DNA: TGCGCCAGCAGTGAGGGCAGGGGTACCGGGGAGCTGTTTTTT. Translating gives CASSEGRGTGELFF. The chain is built from TRBV10-1 and TRBJ2-2, with a possible D match to TRBD1 (6 bases). V was cut by 2 bases and J by 5 bases, with 9 bases left in between. CDR1 WNHNN and CDR2 SYGVQD come from the germline V gene (reference sequence). This CDR3 has 14 residues.